This entry features one T cell receptor beta chain sequence. Its antigen is currently unknown. The data are from a study of cytomegalovirus exposure and HLA in healthy donors. Study-level information: Early released data comprised 80 million to 90 million unique TCRs from HLA-typed donors.

General study results and limits: TCR beta sequences reportedly predicted most subjects' HLA-A and HLA-B alleles accurately. Rare TCR sequences dominated, though some public TCRs recurred in many donors.

60 Vbeta and 13 Jbeta primers were used in PCR. Authors' methods: Counted up in a later analysis, unique TCR beta chains came to some 75 million, with around 10 million shared. Profiling relied on immunoSEQ multiplex PCR, and the TCRdb table lists in-frame clones only, not all of them. D and trimming come from the DNA, and the V and J calls and clone size come from that table. The repertoire has 100,000 or so clones, roughly 73% of them found once; the top ten carry about 8.6%. This TCR was sampled from a woman aged 40-49 years in good health and CMV-seropositive. Sequenced input: PBMCs.

This CDR3 is CASSPSAGGPSINEQFF. CDR3 in DNA: TGTGCCAGCTCACCCTCAGCGGGAGGGCCGTCTATCAATGAGCAGTTCTTC. The gene calls are TRBV18 and TRBJ2-1; 10 nucleotides match TRBD2. Germline lookup yields CDR1 KGHSH and CDR2 LQKENI. Trimming cost V 3 bases and J 6 bases; bases outside gene matches: 11. This CDR3 has 17 residues.